These 29 T cell receptor beta chains were all obtained from the same sample, sequenced in a study of blood T cell repertoires in COVID-19. Generated by immunoSEQ multiplex PCR, the TCRdb table keeps only in-frame clones and is missing some. The table has 290,000 or so clones, 90% seen once. Sequencing input: PBMCs or T cells enriched from blood (not recorded which). These receptor sequences come from a woman younger than 30 with acute COVID-19.

Of note for this clone: The same CDR3 is also encoded by other DNA sequences in this sample. The chain uses TRBV28 and TRBJ2-3; D is unclear. In germline, CDR1 is MDHEN, CDR2 SYDVKM. V lost 6 bases, J lost 2 bases, and 6 bases lay in between. The CDR3 extends over 12 amino acids. The DNA for the CDR3 is TGTGCCAGCAGGGGCTCCACAGATACGCAGTATTTT. This encodes CASRGSTDTQYF.

The genes are TRBV5-1 and TRBJ1-4, with 7 bases lining up with TRBD1. Germline V gives CDR1 SGHRS, CDR2 YFSETQ. There are 16 residues in the CDR3. The V and J ends lost 5 bases and 2 bases, in that order; junction bases with no gene match: 9. As DNA, the CDR3 is TGCGCCAGCAGAGTCCTGCCGACAGGGACTAATGAAAAACTGTTTTTT. Its translation is CASRVLPTGTNEKLFF.

The V gene is TRBV6-2 or TRBV6-3, the J gene TRBJ1-2, with 7 bases matching TRBD1. The germline V gene encodes CDR1 MNHEY and CDR2 SVGEGT. The CDR3 length is 15 residues. J was trimmed by 4 bases and V by 2 bases; bases with no gene match: 7. The CDR3 bases are TGTGCCAGCAGTTACGCCGGACAGGATGGCTATGGCTACACCTTC. Protein product: CASSYAGQDGYGYTF.

V gene TRBV11-3 combines with J gene TRBJ1-4; D may be TRBD1 (5 bases). The V gene's germline CDR1 is SGHNT and CDR2 YENEEA. The CDR3 is 12 amino acids. V shed 5 bases and J shed 7 bases, with 8 bases lying between them. CDR3 residues: CASSARGEKLFF. The CDR3 DNA follows: TGTGCCAGCAGCGCAAGGGGTGAAAAACTGTTTTTT.

The chain joins TRBV6-5 to TRBJ1-5; possible D gene TRBD1, 5 bases. CDR1 is MNHEY, CDR2 SVGAGI, per germline. The CDR3 spans 14 residues. V dropped 5 bases and J dropped 6 bases, with 14 bases sitting between them. CDR3 residues: CASSPRVRRQPQHF. Written as DNA, the CDR3 is TGTGCCAGCAGTCCCAGGGTGCGCCGTCAGCCCCAGCATTTT.

The chain joins TRBV3-1 (or the pseudogene TRBV3-2) to TRBJ2-3; 14 positions agree with TRBD2. The CDR3 has 15 residues. V lost 1 base, J lost 11 bases, and 5 bases stayed unmatched. The germline V gene encodes CDR1 LGHDT and CDR2 YNNKEL (reference sequence). The DNA of the CDR3 is TGTGCCAGCAGCCAAGGGCAGACTAGCGGGAGGGAGCAGTATTTT. This codes for CASSQGQTSGREQYF.

The CDR3 protein is CASSVRVQGPYGYTF. Here the CDR3 DNA reads TGTGCCAGTAGTGTTCGGGTCCAGGGCCCCTATGGCTACACCTTC. The rearrangement uses TRBV19 and TRBJ1-2; possibly TRBD1 for D (5 bases). CDR1 LNHDA and CDR2 SQIVND come from the germline V gene (reference sequence). The CDR3 contains 15 residues. The V end was cut by 5 bases, the J end by 4 bases, with 17 bases between.

This clone was picked up a small number of times. The V and J genes are TRBV27 and TRBJ2-2; TRBD2 matches at 10 bases. V trimming: 8 bases; J trimming: 1 base; junction bases outside the gene matches: 4. CDR3 length: 15 residues. The germline gives CDR1 MNHEY, CDR2 SMNVEV (reference sequence). The CDR3 loop is CASQRLAGNTGELFF. In DNA form, the CDR3 reads TGTGCCAGCCAAAGACTAGCGGGGAACACCGGGGAGCTGTTTTTT.

This chain links TRBV5-5 with TRBJ2-5; TRBD1 aligns across 7 bases. This CDR3 region has 19 residues. Unmatched junction bases numbered 16, after V lost 0 bases and J lost 2 bases. CDR1 is SGHKS, CDR2 YYEKEE, per germline (reference sequence). CDR3 residues: CASSLGILRQGLKQETQYF. The CDR3 nucleotides are TGTGCCAGCAGCTTGGGGATCCTCAGACAGGGCCTAAAGCAAGAGACCCAGTACTTC. The full variable domain, rest sourced from reference TRBV5-5 and TRBJ2-5, is DAGVTQSPTHLIKTRGQQVTLRCSPISGHKSVSWYQQVLGQGPQFIFQYYEKEERGRGNFPDRFSARQFPNYSSELNVNALLLGDSALYLCASSLGILRQGLKQETQYFGPGTRLLVL.

V gene TRBV5-1 combines with J gene TRBJ2-7, with 8 bases lining up with TRBD2. Germline loops: CDR1 SGHRS, CDR2 YFSETQ. The ends lost 1 base at V and 7 bases at J; junction bases unmatched: 10. The CDR3 runs 15 residues. CDR3 in amino acids: CASSLRAGVRLEQYF. CDR3 nucleotides: TGCGCCAGCAGCTTGAGAGCGGGAGTTCGGTTAGAGCAGTACTTC.

This rearrangement joins TRBV6-6 to TRBJ1-1, with D unclear. The CDR3 runs 13 residues. V gave up 0 bases and J gave up 5 bases, with 7 bases separating them. Germline CDR1 and CDR2: MNHNY and SVGAGI (reference sequence). The CDR3 sequence is CASSYSRETEAFF. The CDR3 region has the DNA TGTGCCAGCAGTTACTCCCGGGAGACTGAAGCTTTCTTT.

CDR3 sequence reads: CASSSSGTEAPNYGYTF. The CDR3 region has the DNA TGTGCCAGTAGCTCTTCCGGGACAGAGGCGCCTAACTATGGCTACACCTTC. The chain recombines TRBV19 with TRBJ1-2, with 7 bases lining up with TRBD1. Germline V gene lookup returns CDR1 LNHDA and CDR2 SQIVND (reference sequence). Trimming took 6 bases from V and 0 from J; bases not matched to a gene: 13. CDR3 length equals 17 residues.

CDR3 sequence: CASSDWQRDSPLHF. In DNA form, the CDR3 reads TGTGCCAGCAGTGATTGGCAGCGCGATTCACCCCTCCACTTT. This sequence joins TRBV2 and TRBJ1-6; unclear D gene. Germline V lookup: CDR1 SNHLY, CDR2 FYNNEI. The germline V and J ends were trimmed by 3 bases and 8 bases, with 11 bases remaining between them. The CDR3 extends over 14 amino acids.

This clone is a singleton in its sample. The chain employs TRBV28 and TRBJ2-7, with 10 bases aligning to TRBD1. The V gene's germline CDR1 is MDHEN and CDR2 SYDVKM. V gave up 5 bases and J gave up 3 bases; unmatched junction bases: 7. The CDR3 is made up of 15 amino acids. This chain's CDR3 is CASSPPDRGLYEQYF. CDR3 DNA: TGTGCCAGCAGTCCTCCCGACAGGGGGCTCTACGAGCAGTACTTC.

This chain uses TRBV28 with TRBJ1-4; 7 nucleotides agree with TRBD1. Germline CDR1 and CDR2: MDHEN and SYDVKM. Losses at the gene ends were 5 bases for V and 2 bases for J; bases not matched to a gene: 2. CDR3 length: 14 residues. CDR3 region: CASSDRVTNEKLFF. For the CDR3, the DNA is TGTGCCAGCAGTGACAGGGTCACTAATGAAAAACTGTTTTTT.

This clone has more than one count but fewer than ten. The V and J genes are TRBV19 and TRBJ1-5; D perhaps matches TRBD1 (6 bases). The CDR3 sequence is 13 residues long. V was trimmed by 2 bases and J by 7 bases, leaving 9 bases between them. Per germline, CDR1 LNHDA and CDR2 SQIVND (reference sequence). The CDR3 loop is CASSIQGIQPQHF. Here the CDR3 DNA reads TGTGCCAGTAGTATACAGGGGATACAGCCCCAGCATTTT.

The rearrangement uses TRBV2 and TRBJ1-1, with D hard to call. V was cut by 4 bases and J by 5 bases, with 14 bases left in between. This CDR3 comprises 14 residues. Germline V gives CDR1 SNHLY, CDR2 FYNNEI. CDR3 loop: CASSVQGLGTEAFF. CDR3 coding DNA: TGTGCCAGCAGTGTGCAAGGACTTGGGACTGAAGCTTTCTTT.

V gene TRBV3-1 (or the pseudogene TRBV3-2) combines with J gene TRBJ1-2, with a weak D call TRBD1 (5 bases). Germline V lookup: CDR1 LGHDT, CDR2 YNNKEL (reference sequence). The CDR3 has 15 residues. The V end lost 4 bases, the J end lost 4 bases, and 16 bases lay between the germline ends. The DNA of the CDR3 is TGTGCCAGCAGCCCAGTGGGAGGGGTCTTCTATGGCTACACCTTC. Encoded protein: CASSPVGGVFYGYTF.

This clone was counted only a few times. The rearrangement joins TRBV2 to TRBJ1-4; a possible D gene is TRBD1 (5 bases). Germline V gene data show CDR1 as SNHLY and CDR2 as FYNNEI. V lost 9 bases to trimming and J lost 3 bases, with 17 bases between them. The CDR3 is 15 residues long. CDR3: CASCDAGNSNEKLFF. CDR3 bases: TGTGCCAGTTGTGACGCAGGGAACTCTAATGAAAAACTGTTTTTT. Filled out from reference TRBV2 and TRBJ1-4, the complete variable domain reads EPEVTQTPSHQVTQMGQEVILRCVPISNHLYFYWYRQILGQKVEFLVSFYNNEISEKSEIFDDQFSVERPDGSNFTLKIRSTKLEDSAMYFCASCDAGNSNEKLFFGSGTQLSVL.

This sequence joins TRBV19 and TRBJ1-1; D might be TRBD1 (5 bases). With 7 bases removed from V and 3 bases from J, the gap between germline ends came to 15 bases. The CDR3 has 14 amino acids. CDR1 LNHDA and CDR2 SQIVND come from the germline V gene (reference sequence). Here the CDR3 reads CASTLQVGDTEAFF. Here the CDR3 DNA reads TGTGCCAGTACCTTACAGGTAGGGGACACTGAAGCTTTCTTT.

This chain links TRBV7-3 with TRBJ2-1, with a weak D call TRBD2 (6 bases). Trimming took 1 base from V and 8 from J, leaving 18 bases between them. The V gene's germline CDR1 is SGHTA and CDR2 FQGTGA. This CDR3 comprises 16 residues. The CDR3 DNA sequence: TGTGCCAGCAGCTTAATCGGCGGGATCATAGGGGATGAGCAGTTCTTC. It specifies CASSLIGGIIGDEQFF.

The chain has TRBV29-1 and TRBJ2-7; D might be TRBD1 (5 bases). Trimming stripped 1 base from V and 9 bases from J, with 10 bases between. Germline CDR1 SQVTM, CDR2 ANQGSEA. The CDR3 is 11 residues long. The CDR3, as DNA: TGCAGCGTTGAAGGGCAGGGAATGCAGTACTTC. Translation: CSVEGQGMQYF.

The chain combines TRBV7-9 with TRBJ2-1; no clear D gene. The CDR3 is 15 amino acids. V lost 0 bases and J 1 base, leaving 7 bases between the germline ends. Germline values: CDR1 SEHNR, CDR2 FQNEAQ (reference sequence). The CDR3 spells CASSLASLSYNEQFF. The DNA for the CDR3 is TGTGCCAGCAGCTTAGCTAGCCTATCCTACAATGAGCAGTTCTTC.

V gene TRBV6-5 combines with J gene TRBJ2-3, with a tentative D call TRBD1 (6 bases). Germline-derived CDR1 and CDR2 are MNHEY and SVGAGI. V was clipped by 6 bases and J by 1 base, with 11 bases between them. The CDR3 totals 14 residues. The CDR3 is CASSRRGGTDTQYF. CDR3 in DNA: TGTGCCAGCAGCCGCAGGGGCGGCACAGATACGCAGTATTTT.

V and J are TRBV6-6 and TRBJ2-7; D possibly corresponds to TRBD1 (5 bases). The germline V and J ends were trimmed by 5 bases and 6 bases, with 11 bases remaining between them. The CDR3 loop spans 12 amino acids. The germline gives CDR1 MNHNY, CDR2 SVGAGI (reference sequence). CDR3 sequence (DNA): TGTGCCAGCAGTCCCCCCAGGGCCGAGCAGTACTTC. Translation gives CASSPPRAEQYF.

This clone was observed a single time. V is TRBV29-1 and J is TRBJ1-4, with TRBD1 as a possible D gene (6 bases). Germline CDR1 is SQVTM and CDR2 is ANQGSEA. Trimming stripped 4 bases from V and 7 bases from J, with 13 bases between. The CDR3 extends over 13 amino acids. CDR3 nucleotides: TGCAGCGTTGCCAGGGGATGGGGTGAAAAACTGTTTTTT. Translation gives CSVARGWGEKLFF.

CDR3 residues: CASTTKALNTEAFF. As DNA, the CDR3 is TGTGCCAGCACTACTAAGGCTTTGAACACTGAAGCTTTCTTT. The chain employs TRBV7-9 and TRBJ1-1; D is uncertain. Germline values: CDR1 SEHNR, CDR2 FQNEAQ (reference sequence). This CDR3 region has 14 residues. V gave up 7 bases and J gave up 0 bases, with 12 bases separating them.

For this clone: The sample holds other DNA sequences that translate to the same CDR3. This chain joins TRBV5-1 and TRBJ1-2, with a tentative D call TRBD1 (5 bases). CDR3 length: 12 amino acids. The germline CDR1 and CDR2 sequences are SGHRS and YFSETQ. Trimming took 3 bases from V and 2 from J, leaving 5 bases between them. The CDR3 loop is CASSSGNYGYTF. Written as DNA, the CDR3 is TGCGCCAGCAGCTCAGGGAACTATGGCTACACCTTC.

The chain recombines TRBV5-1 with TRBJ2-5; a weak D match, TRBD2 (6 bases). CDR3 length: 14 amino acids. V gave up 5 bases and J gave up 1 base, with 12 bases separating them. The germline gives CDR1 SGHRS, CDR2 YFSETQ. The chain's CDR3 is CASRGEVVQETQYF. CDR3 DNA: TGCGCCAGCAGGGGGGAGGTGGTCCAAGAGACCCAGTACTTC.